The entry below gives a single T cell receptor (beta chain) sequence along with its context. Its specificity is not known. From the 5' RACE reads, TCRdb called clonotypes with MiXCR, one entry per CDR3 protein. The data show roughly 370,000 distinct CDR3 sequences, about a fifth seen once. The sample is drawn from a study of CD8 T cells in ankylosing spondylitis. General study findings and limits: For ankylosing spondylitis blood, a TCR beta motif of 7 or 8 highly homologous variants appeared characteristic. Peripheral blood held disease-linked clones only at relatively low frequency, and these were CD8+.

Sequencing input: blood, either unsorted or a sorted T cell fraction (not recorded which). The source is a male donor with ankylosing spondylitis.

CDR3 amino acids: CASSSPRGRDYEQYF. The CDR3 DNA reads as TGTGCCAGCAGTTCTCCCCGCGGGAGGGACTACGAGCAGTACTTC. The chain recombines TRBV6-2 or TRBV6-3 with TRBJ2-7; TRBD2 matches at 9 bases. The CDR3 is made up of 15 amino acids. V was clipped by 4 bases and J by 3 bases; unmatched bases: 7. Germline V gives CDR1 MNHEY, CDR2 SVGEGT.